Listed below are T cell receptor beta chains from one sample, sequenced in a study of blood T cell repertoires in COVID-19. Clones were sequenced by immunoSEQ multiplex PCR, and TCRdb holds only the in-frame ones, with some missing. The sample has about 120,000 clones; roughly 91% are singletons. Material for sequencing was peripheral blood. Receptors originate from a human donor with acute or convalescent COVID-19. The donor label of this sample is uncertain. Both conserved end residues are part of each CDR3. A D gene is named only where the DNA matches it firmly. Some rows mark clone size as missing; the rest say once, few, many or name a class of expanded clone.

NA	TRBV18	NA	13	TRBJ2-7	TGTGCCAGCCGGGAAGGACAGTCCTACGAGCAGTACTTC	CASREGQSYEQYF
NA	TRBV7-9	NA	15	TRBJ2-3	TGTGCCAGCAGGCTGACTAGTTACGGCCCAGATACGCAGTATTTT	CASRLTSYGPDTQYF
NA	TRBV28	TRBD1	17	TRBJ1-6	TGTGCCAGCAGTCCCCTATGGACAGGTCTATACTTTTCACCCCTCCACTTT	CASSPLWTGLYFSPLHF
NA	TRBV21-1	NA	21	TRBJ2-3	TGTGCCAGCAGCAAAGTTCGTGGGACAGGGGTTAGGAACCCGAGCACAGATACGCAGTATTTT	CASSKVRGTGVRNPSTDTQYF
NA	TRBV7-2	NA	15	TRBJ1-2	TGTGCCAGCAGCTTAGTCCCAACCGTCGAGGATGGCTACACCTTC	CASSLVPTVEDGYTF
NA	TRBV28	NA	14	TRBJ1-5	TGTGCCAGCAGTTGGGGGGATCACGATCAGCCCCAGCATTTT	CASSWGDHDQPQHF
NA	TRBV12-5	NA	13	TRBJ1-1	TGTGCTAGTGGTATTCATGGGAGCACTGAAGCTTTCTTT	CASGIHGSTEAFF
NA	TRBV6-1	NA	15	TRBJ1-3	TGTGCCAGCAGTGAGGGGGGATCCTCTGGAAACACCATATATTTT	CASSEGGSSGNTIYF
NA	TRBV2	TRBD1	14	TRBJ1-4	TGTGCCAGCAGTGAGCAGGGGGGTGGTGAAAAACTGTTTTTT	CASSEQGGGEKLFF
NA	TRBV7-9	NA	14	TRBJ1-2	TGTGCCAGCAGCTCACCCAACCCGTTCGGTGGCTACACCTTC	CASSSPNPFGGYTF
few	TRBV9	TRBD2	16	TRBJ2-1	TGTGCCAGCAGCGTAGGGACTAGCGGACACTACAATGAGCAGTTCTTC	CASSVGTSGHYNEQFF
NA	TRBV2	NA	14	TRBJ2-7	TGTGCCAGCGCCCAGAGGGCGATAGTGGACGAGCAGTACTTC	CASAQRAIVDEQYF
NA	TRBV30	NA	12	TRBJ1-2	TGTGCCTGGAGTGACAGGAAATATGGCTACACCTTC	CAWSDRKYGYTF
NA	TRBV10-3	NA	17	TRBJ1-6	TGTGCCATCAGTGATGCGGCCCGAACAGGACCGAATTCACCCCTCCACTTT	CAISDAARTGPNSPLHF
NA	TRBV7-2	TRBD2	15	TRBJ2-7	TGTGCCAGCAGTTACCGGTCTAGCGGGTCCTACGAGCAGTACTTC	CASSYRSSGSYEQYF
few	TRBV28	TRBD1	14	TRBJ2-5	TGTGCCAGCAGTTCGTCAGGGGGCTTAGAGACCCAGTACTTC	CASSSSGGLETQYF
NA	TRBV2	TRBD1	16	TRBJ2-5	TGTGCCAGCGGCTTCGGGGACAGGGGGGCGCAAGAGACCCAGTACTTC	CASGFGDRGAQETQYF
NA	TRBV19	NA	15	TRBJ1-2	TGTGCCAGTAGTATTGCGGCAAACACTAACTATGGCTACACCTTC	CASSIAANTNYGYTF
NA	TRBV10-3	TRBD1	15	TRBJ1-2	TGTGCCATCACTGAGACAGGGGCGAGCGGCTATGGCTACACCTTC	CAITETGASGYGYTF
NA	TRBV7-2	TRBD2	15	TRBJ2-1	TGTGCCAGCAGCTCGAGCGGGAGGGCCGGGAATGAGCAGTTCTTC	CASSSSGRAGNEQFF
NA	TRBV9	TRBD1	15	TRBJ1-5	TGTGCCAGCAGCGAACAGGGGTATAGCAATCAGCCCCAGCATTTT	CASSEQGYSNQPQHF
NA	TRBV2	TRBD2	13	TRBJ2-3	TGTGCCACAAGACTAGCGGGAACAGATACGCAGTATTTT	CATRLAGTDTQYF
NA	TRBV28	NA	13	TRBJ2-3	TGTGCCAGCAGTCTCGATAGGGCTAGCGCGCAGTATTTT	CASSLDRASAQYF
few	TRBV7-9	NA	16	TRBJ2-3	TGTGCCAGCAGCCAATCAGCGGGCGACTACACAGATACGCAGTATTTT	CASSQSAGDYTDTQYF
once	TRBV28	NA	11	TRBJ1-1	TGTGCCAGCAGTTTAGACAGGAGAGCTTTCTTT	CASSLDRRAFF
NA	TRBV19	NA	12	TRBJ1-2	TGTGCCAGTAGTATTTGGCCGGGAGGCTACACCTTC	CASSIWPGGYTF
NA	TRBV6-5	NA	12	TRBJ2-7	TGTGCCAGCACCACAGGGTCCTACGAGCAGTACTTC	CASTTGSYEQYF
NA	TRBV28	NA	14	TRBJ1-3	TGTGCCAGCAGTTTTGCCAGGGTTGGAAACACCATATATTTT	CASSFARVGNTIYF
NA	TRBV3-1/TRBV3-2	NA	16	TRBJ1-1	TGTGCCAGCAGCCACCTCCAAGGTATAGGGGACACTGAAGCTTTCTTT	CASSHLQGIGDTEAFF
NA	TRBV29-1	NA	12	TRBJ1-1	TGCAGCGTTGAAGAGGGGGCCACTGAAGCTTTCTTT	CSVEEGATEAFF
NA	TRBV7-3	NA	9	TRBJ1-5	TGTGCCAACCGGGGGCCCCAGCATTTT	CANRGPQHF
NA	TRBV4-2	NA	15	TRBJ1-1	TGTGCCAGCAGCCAAGATGGGACTTTTTACACTGAAGCTTTCTTT	CASSQDGTFYTEAFF
NA	TRBV27	TRBD1	15	TRBJ2-7	TGTGCCAGCAGTCCTCTCCGGACAGGGAGCTACGAGCAGTACTTC	CASSPLRTGSYEQYF
NA	TRBV19	NA	15	TRBJ1-4	TGTGCCAGTAGTATGCGTGGAGAGCAGAATGAAAAACTGTTTTTT	CASSMRGEQNEKLFF
NA	TRBV6-1	TRBD1	15	TRBJ2-5	TGTGCCAGCAGTGAAGCGGGACAGGGTTTTGAGACCCAGTACTTC	CASSEAGQGFETQYF
NA	TRBV5-4	TRBD1	14	TRBJ1-1	TGTGCCAGCAGCATGGGACAGACAAGTCCTGAAGCTTTCTTT	CASSMGQTSPEAFF
NA	TRBV7-9	NA	15	TRBJ2-6	TGTGCCAGCAGCTTATATCAGTCTGGGGCCAACGTCCTGACTTTC	CASSLYQSGANVLTF
NA	TRBV19	NA	14	TRBJ1-4	TGTGCCAGTAGTATAGAACGAGGACCGCGGGGGCTGTTTTTT	CASSIERGPRGLFF
NA	TRBV19	TRBD1	16	TRBJ2-1	TGTGCCAGTAGTAACAACCGGGACAGGGGCGACAATGAGCAGTTCTTC	CASSNNRDRGDNEQFF
few	TRBV19	TRBD2	13	TRBJ2-1	TGTGCCGGAGGGACTAGCGGGAGTAATGAGCAGTTCTTC	CAGGTSGSNEQFF
NA	TRBV30	NA	16	TRBJ1-6	TGTGCCTGGAAGCGCCGGGATCGGGCTTTTCGGACACCCCTCCACTTT	CAWKRRDRAFRTPLHF
NA	TRBV28	NA	16	TRBJ1-4	TGTGCCAGCAGTTTTTTCGGGGGATCGTCGGATGAAAAACTGTTTTTT	CASSFFGGSSDEKLFF